The present entry profiles one T cell receptor (beta chain) with its context. It lacks a known antigen. Base qualities are not recorded, but no much larger clone differs from it by a single base. This entry comes from a study of blood T cell repertoires in COVID-19 (dated by TCRdb to 2018 to 2020). Looking at the study overall: Collaborator samples came from the United States, Italy and Spain and covered acute and convalescent phases of COVID-19. The prospective study material was composed of cDNA or gDNA derived from T cells, B-cell-depleted T cells, or PBMCs. Subjects who had been exposed to COVID-19, were actively infected with it, or had recovered from it provided the deeply sampled blood TCRbeta repertoires that made up the dataset. The repertoires were released in a freely available public database intended as a resource for research on the immune response to SARS-CoV-2. Samples came from the ongoing ImmuneRACE study (first 160 participants) plus 1,254 subjects from 6 global collaborators. Sample metadata almost always included a de-identified subject ID, COVID-19 status, age in years and sex. Where HLA class I and class II types were available, the types were taken from metadata supplied by the sample provider, not from assay-based typing. Summary of the overall study and its limitations: Clinical and demographic metadata were provided uncurated, with the amount varying by source and participant.

Sequences SGHRS (CDR1) and YFSETQ (CDR2) are obtained from the germline V gene. Compared with germline, V lacks 0 bases and J lacks 5 bases; bases without a gene match: 4. The CDR3 holds 15 amino acids from the cysteine to the phenylalanine. Only the CDR3 part of the read is kept: 45 bases, read in frame from the first base. TCRbeta CDR3 regions were amplified from genomic DNA using the immunoSEQ Assay, a bias-controlled multiplex PCR. The study's own analysis went as follows. Within the assay, amplification of reference gene primers was used to estimate how many nucleated cells each sample contained. To quantify the absolute abundance of each unique TCRbeta CDR3 rearrangement, sequence reads were collapsed and filtered. For each sample, productive Simpson clonality was calculated as the square root of Simpson's diversity index across productive rearrangements. Not all clones reach the TCRdb copy of this immuneACCESS table, which keeps in-frame sequences only. Checked studies attribute under half of the gap to unresolved V genes and leave the rest unexplained. From that table come the V and J calls and clone size; the DNA was used to work out D and trimming. Recorded for this sample are about 50,000 clones; around 87% of them occurred a single time. The ten most abundant clones make up 15% of the sample.

Collaborating institutions collected whole blood in K2EDTA tubes following their own protocols. Collaborator samples were shipped for TCRbeta analysis as frozen whole blood, isolated PBMCs, or DNA extracted from either sample type. Sequenced sample: peripheral blood. The clonotype originates from a human donor in a cohort sampled during active COVID-19. The chain links TRBV5-1 with TRBJ1-5; TRBD1 matches 8 bases in the middle. CDR3 protein: CASSLAGGPYQPQHF. Here is the DNA: TGCGCCAGCAGCTTGGCAGGGGGCCCCTATCAGCCCCAGCATTTT.